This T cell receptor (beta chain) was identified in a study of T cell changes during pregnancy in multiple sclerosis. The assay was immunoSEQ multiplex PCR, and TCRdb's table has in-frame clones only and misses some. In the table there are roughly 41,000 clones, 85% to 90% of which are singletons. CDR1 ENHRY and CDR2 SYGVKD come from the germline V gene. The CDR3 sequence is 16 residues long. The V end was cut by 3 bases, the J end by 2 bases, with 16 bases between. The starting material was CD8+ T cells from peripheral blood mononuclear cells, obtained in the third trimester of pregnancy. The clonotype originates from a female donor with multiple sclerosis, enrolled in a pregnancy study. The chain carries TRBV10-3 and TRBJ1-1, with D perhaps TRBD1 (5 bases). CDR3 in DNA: TGTGCCATCAGTGAATATCTCTCAGGGATTAACACTGAAGCTTTCTTT. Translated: CAISEYLSGINTEAFF.